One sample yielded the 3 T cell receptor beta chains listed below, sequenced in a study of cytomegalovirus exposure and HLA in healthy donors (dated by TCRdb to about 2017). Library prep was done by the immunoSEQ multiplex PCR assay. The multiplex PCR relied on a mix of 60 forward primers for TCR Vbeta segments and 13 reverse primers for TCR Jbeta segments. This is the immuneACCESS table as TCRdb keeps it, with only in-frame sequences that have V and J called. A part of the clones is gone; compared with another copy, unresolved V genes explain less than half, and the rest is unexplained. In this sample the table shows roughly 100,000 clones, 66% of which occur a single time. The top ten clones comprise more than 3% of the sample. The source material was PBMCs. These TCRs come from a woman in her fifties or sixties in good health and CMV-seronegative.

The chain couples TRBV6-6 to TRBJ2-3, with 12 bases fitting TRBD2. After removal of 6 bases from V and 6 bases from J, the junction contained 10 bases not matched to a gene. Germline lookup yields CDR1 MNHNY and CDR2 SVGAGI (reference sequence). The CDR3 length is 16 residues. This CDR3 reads CASRLTSGGSGDTQYF. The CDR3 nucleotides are TGTGCCAGCAGGTTGACTAGCGGGGGTTCGGGGGATACGCAGTATTTT.

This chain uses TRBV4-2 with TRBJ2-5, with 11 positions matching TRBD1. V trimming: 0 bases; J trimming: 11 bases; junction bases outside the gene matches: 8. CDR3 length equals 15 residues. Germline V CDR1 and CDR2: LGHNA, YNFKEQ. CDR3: CASSQDPGTGGEQYF. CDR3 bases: TGTGCCAGCAGCCAAGACCCCGGGACAGGGGGTGAGCAGTACTTC.

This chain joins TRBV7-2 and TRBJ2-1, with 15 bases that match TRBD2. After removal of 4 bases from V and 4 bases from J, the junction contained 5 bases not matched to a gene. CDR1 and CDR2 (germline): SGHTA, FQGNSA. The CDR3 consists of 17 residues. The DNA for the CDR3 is TGTGCCAGCAGCTGGACTAGCGGGGGGGGTTTTTACAATGAGCAGTTCTTC. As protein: CASSWTSGGGFYNEQFF.